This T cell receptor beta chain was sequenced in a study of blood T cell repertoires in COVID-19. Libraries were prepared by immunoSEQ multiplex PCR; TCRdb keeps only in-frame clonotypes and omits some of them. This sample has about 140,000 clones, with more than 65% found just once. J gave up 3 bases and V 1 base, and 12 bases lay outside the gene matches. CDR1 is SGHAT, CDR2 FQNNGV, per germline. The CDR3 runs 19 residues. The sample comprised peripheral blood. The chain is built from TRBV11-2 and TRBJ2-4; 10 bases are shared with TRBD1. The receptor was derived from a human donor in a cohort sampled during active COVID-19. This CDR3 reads CASSLVIGKTGGRKNIQYF. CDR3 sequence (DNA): TGTGCCAGCAGCTTAGTAATAGGAAAGACAGGGGGCCGCAAAAACATTCAGTACTTC. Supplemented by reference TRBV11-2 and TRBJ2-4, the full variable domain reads EAGVAQSPRYKIIEKRQSVAFWCNPISGHATLYWYQQILGQGPKLLIQFQNNGVVDDSQLPKDRFSAERLKGVDSTLKIQPAKLEDSAVYLCASSLVIGKTGGRKNIQYFGAGTRLSVL.